A selection of T cell receptor beta chains follows, all from one sample in a study of T cells after posttransplantation cyclophosphamide. Produced via immunoSEQ multiplex PCR; TCRdb's table is partial and in-frame only. Found here are 25,000 or so clones, 86% of them singletons; the top ten hold around 5.8%. The sequenced sample was PBMCs. These receptors were collected from a woman in her sixties or seventies with a blood cancer, CMV-positive, and with a related stem cell donor. CDR3s include the opening cysteine and the closing phenylalanine or tryptophan. Each record gives: V gene, clone size, D gene, J gene, CDR3 protein, CDR3 DNA. The D gene is left open where the match is weak. Some rows have no size entry. The others give once, few or many, or a class for an expanded clone.

V gene: TRBV30
clone size: -
D gene: -
J gene: TRBJ2-3
CDR3 protein: CAWTRLSTDTQYF
CDR3 DNA: TGTGCCTGGACCCGTTTAAGCACAGATACGCAGTATTTT

V gene: TRBV18
clone size: -
D gene: TRBD1
J gene: TRBJ2-2
CDR3 protein: CASSLGQGSNTGELFF
CDR3 DNA: TGTGCCAGCTCACTCGGACAGGGTTCGAACACCGGGGAGCTGTTTTTT

V gene: TRBV11-2
clone size: -
D gene: -
J gene: TRBJ2-3
CDR3 protein: CASSERQFLGTDTQYF
CDR3 DNA: TGTGCCAGCAGCGAACGACAGTTTCTGGGCACAGATACGCAGTATTTT

V gene: TRBV23-1
clone size: -
D gene: TRBD1
J gene: TRBJ1-3
CDR3 protein: CASSQQTRTGPGNTIYF
CDR3 DNA: TGCGCCAGCAGTCAACAGACGAGGACAGGTCCAGGAAACACCATATATTTT

V gene: TRBV6-6
clone size: -
D gene: -
J gene: TRBJ1-2
CDR3 protein: CASSYSRSNYGYTF
CDR3 DNA: TGTGCCAGCAGTTACTCGCGGAGCAACTATGGCTACACCTTC

V gene: TRBV5-4
clone size: -
D gene: -
J gene: TRBJ2-7
CDR3 protein: CASSPRDSSYEQYF
CDR3 DNA: TGTGCCAGCAGCCCCCGGGACTCCTCCTACGAGCAGTACTTC

V gene: TRBV30
clone size: -
D gene: TRBD2
J gene: TRBJ2-3
CDR3 protein: CAWRTKPGLAGAGTDTQYF
CDR3 DNA: TGTGCCTGGAGGACAAAGCCGGGACTAGCGGGAGCGGGCACAGATACGCAGTATTTT

V gene: TRBV5-1
clone size: -
D gene: -
J gene: TRBJ2-3
CDR3 protein: CASSNSNPTDTQYF
CDR3 DNA: TGCGCCAGCAGCAACAGCAATCCCACAGATACGCAGTATTTT

V gene: TRBV2
clone size: -
D gene: -
J gene: TRBJ2-2
CDR3 protein: CASSGPGGGELFF
CDR3 DNA: TGTGCCAGCAGTGGGCCCGGAGGAGGGGAGCTGTTTTTT

V gene: TRBV2
clone size: -
D gene: -
J gene: TRBJ2-2
CDR3 protein: CASSVGEVGELFF
CDR3 DNA: TGTGCCAGCAGTGTGGGGGAGGTCGGGGAGCTGTTTTTT

V gene: TRBV30
clone size: once
D gene: -
J gene: TRBJ2-2
CDR3 protein: CAWRGLQGLGELFF
CDR3 DNA: TGTGCCTGGAGGGGTTTACAGGGTCTCGGGGAGCTGTTTTTT

V gene: TRBV19
clone size: -
D gene: -
J gene: TRBJ1-3
CDR3 protein: CASTQGASGNTIYF
CDR3 DNA: TGTGCCAGTACTCAGGGCGCTTCTGGAAACACCATATATTTT

V gene: TRBV7-9
clone size: -
D gene: TRBD2
J gene: TRBJ2-5
CDR3 protein: CASRAGWTSGRAEETQYF
CDR3 DNA: TGTGCCAGCAGGGCCGGGTGGACTAGCGGGAGGGCCGAAGAGACCCAGTACTTC

V gene: TRBV29-1
clone size: -
D gene: -
J gene: TRBJ1-2
CDR3 protein: CSAASQAGGYTF
CDR3 DNA: TGCAGCGCTGCCTCCCAGGCGGGAGGCTACACCTTC

V gene: TRBV19
clone size: -
D gene: TRBD2
J gene: TRBJ2-7
CDR3 protein: CASRQTSGRTYEQYF
CDR3 DNA: TGTGCCAGTAGACAAACTAGCGGGAGGACCTACGAGCAGTACTTC

V gene: TRBV2
clone size: -
D gene: TRBD1
J gene: TRBJ1-1
CDR3 protein: CASSGQGAVNTEAFF
CDR3 DNA: TGTGCCAGCAGTGGACAGGGGGCTGTGAACACTGAAGCTTTCTTT

V gene: TRBV19
clone size: -
D gene: -
J gene: TRBJ2-7
CDR3 protein: CASSIDVEGWRDGEQYF
CDR3 DNA: TGTGCCAGTAGTATAGATGTGGAGGGCTGGCGGGACGGCGAGCAGTACTTC

V gene: TRBV18
clone size: -
D gene: TRBD1
J gene: TRBJ2-2
CDR3 protein: CASSPRGRGDTGELFF
CDR3 DNA: TGTGCCAGCTCACCCAGGGGGCGCGGGGACACCGGGGAGCTGTTTTTT

V gene: TRBV30
clone size: -
D gene: -
J gene: TRBJ1-4
CDR3 protein: CAWELTPGEKLFF
CDR3 DNA: TGTGCCTGGGAGCTCACCCCGGGTGAAAAACTGTTTTTT

V gene: TRBV7-2
clone size: -
D gene: -
J gene: TRBJ2-2
CDR3 protein: CASSKGSVPGELFF
CDR3 DNA: TGTGCCAGCAGCAAGGGGTCGGTCCCCGGGGAGCTGTTTTTT

V gene: TRBV30
clone size: -
D gene: -
J gene: TRBJ1-2
CDR3 protein: CAWSPNSIYGYTF
CDR3 DNA: TGTGCCTGGAGTCCCAACAGCATCTATGGCTACACCTTC

V gene: TRBV5-1
clone size: -
D gene: TRBD2
J gene: TRBJ2-1
CDR3 protein: CASSLVVSGGYEQFF
CDR3 DNA: TGCGCCAGCAGCTTGGTTGTTAGCGGGGGATATGAGCAGTTCTTC

V gene: TRBV5-1
clone size: -
D gene: -
J gene: TRBJ2-1
CDR3 protein: CASSTDNYNEQFF
CDR3 DNA: TGCGCCAGCAGCACCGACAATTACAATGAGCAGTTCTTC

V gene: TRBV5-5
clone size: -
D gene: TRBD1
J gene: TRBJ1-2
CDR3 protein: CASSQTGGDYGYTF
CDR3 DNA: TGTGCCAGCAGCCAGACAGGGGGCGACTATGGCTACACCTTC

V gene: TRBV5-4
clone size: -
D gene: TRBD2
J gene: TRBJ2-1
CDR3 protein: CASNPRGEKNEQFF
CDR3 DNA: TGTGCCAGCAACCCTCGGGGGGAAAAGAATGAGCAGTTCTTC

V gene: TRBV29-1
clone size: few
D gene: -
J gene: TRBJ2-2
CDR3 protein: CSEKPYRVLGELFF
CDR3 DNA: TGCAGCGAAAAACCGTACAGGGTACTTGGGGAGCTGTTTTTT

V gene: TRBV5-1
clone size: -
D gene: TRBD1
J gene: TRBJ2-7
CDR3 protein: CASSIVDREYEQYF
CDR3 DNA: TGCGCCAGCAGCATAGTCGACAGGGAGTACGAGCAGTACTTC

V gene: TRBV29-1
clone size: -
D gene: -
J gene: TRBJ1-1
CDR3 protein: CSVSPEKNTEAFF
CDR3 DNA: TGCAGCGTTAGCCCGGAGAAGAACACTGAAGCTTTCTTT

V gene: TRBV9
clone size: once
D gene: -
J gene: TRBJ2-7
CDR3 protein: CASSGRDNSYEQYF
CDR3 DNA: TGTGCCAGCAGCGGAAGGGACAACAGCTACGAGCAGTACTTC

V gene: TRBV19
clone size: -
D gene: TRBD1
J gene: TRBJ2-7
CDR3 protein: CATSDRGNEQYF
CDR3 DNA: TGTGCCACCTCGGACAGGGGGAACGAGCAGTACTTC

V gene: TRBV5-1
clone size: few
D gene: TRBD1
J gene: TRBJ2-1
CDR3 protein: CASSPGQLYNEQFF
CDR3 DNA: TGCGCCAGCAGCCCGGGACAGCTCTACAATGAGCAGTTCTTC

V gene: TRBV18
clone size: -
D gene: TRBD1
J gene: TRBJ1-5
CDR3 protein: CASSKTGELGNQPQHF
CDR3 DNA: TGTGCCAGCTCAAAAACAGGGGAACTTGGCAATCAGCCCCAGCATTTT

V gene: TRBV29-1
clone size: -
D gene: -
J gene: TRBJ2-1
CDR3 protein: CSVGERNEQFF
CDR3 DNA: TGCAGCGTTGGCGAGAGGAATGAGCAGTTCTTC

V gene: TRBV18
clone size: -
D gene: -
J gene: TRBJ1-5
CDR3 protein: CASSRSSSGSDQPQHF
CDR3 DNA: TGTGCCAGCTCACGGTCCTCCTCGGGAAGCGATCAGCCCCAGCATTTT

V gene: TRBV6-6
clone size: -
D gene: -
J gene: TRBJ2-1
CDR3 protein: CASSPLTRAAYNEQFF
CDR3 DNA: TGTGCCAGCAGTCCGCTGACTAGAGCGGCTTACAATGAGCAGTTCTTC

V gene: TRBV7-3
clone size: -
D gene: TRBD2
J gene: TRBJ2-2
CDR3 protein: CASSQTSGRGGELFF
CDR3 DNA: TGTGCCAGCAGCCAAACTAGCGGGAGAGGCGGGGAGCTGTTTTTT